The entry below gives a single T cell receptor beta chain sequence along with its context. Its specificity is unknown. The data were taken from a study of blood T cells in healthy people across ages. Study findings and constraints: Among T cells, TCR beta diversity per million cells dropped roughly linearly as age rose.

Then a second PCR, running about 6 to 11 cycles, was carried out with a sample-barcoded 5' primer and a J-beta primer mix. Via MiXCR, TCRdb re-called the 5' RACE reads, giving one row per CDR3 protein. The data show over 1.5 million distinct CDR3 sequences, less than 50% seen once. The sequencing sample was made of blood. The TCR originated in a woman between 40 and 55 years old in good health.

CDR3 nucleotides: TGTGCCAGCAGCGCATCGTCCGGGGAGCAAGAGACCCAGTACTTC. Residues: CASSASSGEQETQYF. The V call is TRBV9, the J call TRBJ2-5, with D possibly being TRBD2 (5 bases). The CDR3 is made up of 15 amino acids. In germline, CDR1 is SGDLS, CDR2 YYNGEE. Trimming left V 3 bases short and J 2 bases short, with 14 bases between.